Each of the 12 T cell receptor beta chains below was sequenced from the same sample in a study of tumour-infiltrating T cells in Burkitt lymphoma. The assay was immunoSEQ multiplex PCR, and TCRdb's table has in-frame clones only and misses some. The sample records around 46,000 clones, roughly 30% being singletons. What was sequenced was tumor tissue. Receptors originate from a human donor with Burkitt lymphoma.

The rearrangement joins TRBV18 to TRBJ2-1; 11 nucleotides line up with TRBD1. CDR1 KGHSH and CDR2 LQKENI come from the germline V gene. J lost 4 bases, V lost 6 bases, and 5 bases had no gene match. CDR3 size: 15 residues. The CDR3 nucleotides read TGTGCCAGCTCCGGCCGGGACAGGGGGTACAATGAGCAGTTCTTC. This encodes CASSGRDRGYNEQFF.

The rearrangement joins TRBV19 to TRBJ1-1; the match to TRBD1 covers 8 bases. Germline CDR1 is LNHDA and CDR2 is SQIVND (reference sequence). Unmatched junction bases numbered 8, after V lost 3 bases and J lost 5 bases. There are 15 residues in the CDR3. In DNA, the CDR3 is TGTGCCAGTAGTATTTCGGGGACAGGAGGAACTGAAGCTTTCTTT. This codes for CASSISGTGGTEAFF.

This sequence joins TRBV4-1 and TRBJ2-7; 9 bases match TRBD2. Losses at the gene ends were 1 base for V and 3 bases for J; bases not matched to a gene: 10. Germline CDR1 reads MGHRA; CDR2 reads YSYEKL. The CDR3 extends over 17 amino acids. The CDR3 spells CASSQGPGGGAVYEQYF. CDR3 DNA sequence: TGCGCCAGCAGCCAAGGTCCGGGCGGGGGGGCTGTCTACGAGCAGTACTTC.

J is TRBJ2-3 and V is TRBV12-5; D is perhaps TRBD1 (7 bases). The CDR3 covers 14 residues. V was cut by 7 bases and J by 6 bases, with 17 bases left in between. Germline loops: CDR1 LGHNT, CDR2 FRNRAP. The CDR3 loop reads CASARRGDRDTQYF. CDR3 nucleotide sequence: TGTGCTAGTGCCCGCAGGGGGGACCGGGATACGCAGTATTTT. Drawing the rest from reference TRBV12-5 and TRBJ2-3, the complete variable domain is DARVTQTPRHKVTEMGQEVTMRCQPILGHNTVFWYRQTMMQGLELLAYFRNRAPLDDSGMPKDRFSAEMPDATLATLKIQPSEPRDSAVYFCASARRGDRDTQYFGPGTRLTVL.

V and J are TRBV7-3 and TRBJ2-1; 10 nucleotides agree with TRBD2. Germline lookup yields CDR1 SGHTA and CDR2 FQGTGA. V shed 5 bases, J shed 4 bases, and the junction held 5 bases outside the gene matches. The length of the CDR3 is 15 residues. The CDR3 loop is CASSPPGLAYNEQFF. For the CDR3, the DNA is TGTGCCAGCAGCCCGCCGGGACTAGCGTACAATGAGCAGTTCTTC.

The rearrangement links TRBV5-4 to TRBJ2-7; D not resolved. Germline CDR1 SGHNT, CDR2 YYREEE (reference sequence). The CDR3 totals 17 residues. The ends were cut back, 1 base at V and 1 base at J, with 18 bases in the middle. The CDR3 region has the DNA TGTGCCAGCAGCTTGAAACTCGAGCGTACCCTGTCCTACGAGCAGTACTTC. Its translation is CASSLKLERTLSYEQYF.

The chain links TRBV28 to TRBJ2-7, with a weak D call TRBD1 (6 bases). This CDR3 has 14 residues. Deletions cut 5 bases from V and 7 bases from J, with 18 bases between. Germline CDR1 and CDR2: MDHEN and SYDVKM. Here the CDR3 reads CASSLPRGGREQYF. Written as DNA, the CDR3 is TGTGCCAGCAGTCTACCCAGGGGCGGAAGGGAGCAGTACTTC.

This clone showed up just a few times. The gene calls are TRBV19 and TRBJ1-3; D call uncertain. CDR1 LNHDA and CDR2 SQIVND come from the germline V gene (reference sequence). V was cut by 1 base and J by 0 bases, with 10 bases left in between. The CDR3 is made up of 16 amino acids. The CDR3 sequence: CASSIAPLYSGNTIYF. CDR3 sequence (DNA): TGTGCCAGTAGTATAGCTCCGTTGTACTCTGGAAACACCATATATTTT.

This chain connects TRBV4-1 to TRBJ1-2, with D perhaps TRBD1 (6 bases). Between the trimmed V and J ends, which lost 0 bases and 4 bases, there was a span of 12 bases. This CDR3 spans 15 amino acids. Germline CDR1 reads MGHRA; CDR2 reads YSYEKL. CDR3 residues: CASSQDSGAGYGYTF. CDR3 nucleotides: TGCGCCAGCAGCCAAGATTCGGGGGCAGGCTATGGCTACACCTTC.

V and J are TRBV5-5 and TRBJ1-1; perhaps TRBD1 as D (5 bases). Germline lookup yields CDR1 SGHKS and CDR2 YYEKEE (reference sequence). The CDR3 is 14 amino acids. Trimming removed 3 bases at V and 3 bases at J, with 12 bases between. This CDR3 is CASSWGGADTEAFF. The CDR3 nucleotides are TGTGCCAGCAGCTGGGGTGGGGCGGACACTGAAGCTTTCTTT.

The chain carries TRBV7-2 and TRBJ2-2, with D possibly TRBD2 on 7 matching bases. V gave up 5 bases and J gave up 2 bases, with 15 bases separating them. CDR1 SGHTA and CDR2 FQGNSA come from the germline V gene. This CDR3 has 16 residues. CDR3 sequence: CASSPGGPLNTGELFF. CDR3 DNA sequence: TGTGCCAGCAGCCCCGGGGGGCCGCTTAACACCGGGGAGCTGTTTTTT.

V usage is TRBV7-8 and J usage is TRBJ1-2; possible D gene TRBD1, 6 bases. The length of the CDR3 is 15 residues. Trimming left V 1 base short and J 0 bases short, with 9 bases between. CDR1 SGHVS and CDR2 FQNEAQ come from the germline V gene. This chain's CDR3 is CASSLGGRANYGYTF. The DNA for the CDR3 is TGTGCCAGCAGCTTAGGGGGGCGAGCTAACTATGGCTACACCTTC.